The rows below give T cell receptor beta chains drawn from one sample of a study of blood T cell repertoires in COVID-19. Here immunoSEQ multiplex PCR was the method, and the copy in TCRdb shows in-frame clones only, minus some. The profile shows 200,000 to 250,000 clones, 85% of them singletons. Sequenced material: peripheral blood. Receptor source: an older woman with COVID-19, enrolled during active disease. The CDR3 runs from the conserved cysteine through the conserved F or W. A D gene is named only where the DNA matches it firmly. Clone size is given for some rows only: seen once, a few or many times, or a class if the clone is expanded.

D	V	size	J	CDR3	DNA
TRBD1	TRBV19	-	TRBJ2-7	CASSITGGSYEQYF	TGTGCCAGTAGTATTACAGGGGGCTCCTACGAGCAGTACTTC
TRBD1	TRBV6-2/TRBV6-3	-	TRBJ1-1	CASSYRRDRSDWAFF	TGTGCCAGCAGTTACCGGCGGGACAGGAGCGACTGGGCTTTCTTT
-	TRBV9	-	TRBJ1-2	CASSVAFVLPYGYTF	TGTGCCAGCAGCGTAGCATTTGTACTGCCTTATGGCTACACCTTC
TRBD1	TRBV7-9	-	TRBJ1-2	CASSLLDRAISNYGYTF	TGTGCCAGCAGCTTATTGGACAGGGCCATTTCTAACTATGGCTACACCTTC
-	TRBV7-6	-	TRBJ2-1	CASSPRGLDYNEQFF	TGTGCCAGCAGCCCGAGAGGTTTAGACTACAATGAGCAGTTCTTC
TRBD2	TRBV9	-	TRBJ2-1	CASSVGGRGNNEQFF	TGTGCCAGCAGCGTTGGAGGGAGGGGAAACAATGAGCAGTTCTTC
-	TRBV11-2	-	TRBJ2-1	CASSLTTYNEQFF	TGTGCCAGCAGCTTAACCACTTACAATGAGCAGTTCTTC
TRBD1	TRBV4-3	-	TRBJ1-4	CASSTRPGQTNEKLFF	TGCGCCAGCAGCACACGGCCGGGACAGACAAATGAAAAACTGTTTTTT
TRBD2	TRBV30	-	TRBJ2-7	CAWTLGLAGREQYF	TGTGCCTGGACCCTGGGACTAGCGGGACGGGAGCAGTACTTC
TRBD2	TRBV30	-	TRBJ2-3	CAWAGLAGSITDTQYF	TGTGCCTGGGCGGGACTAGCGGGATCTATTACAGATACGCAGTATTTT
-	TRBV7-8	-	TRBJ2-7	CASSLEGAPTYEQYF	TGTGCCAGCAGCTTAGAAGGGGCTCCTACCTACGAGCAGTACTTC
-	TRBV30	-	TRBJ1-6	CAWSVGGARNSPLHF	TGTGCCTGGAGTGTAGGGGGTGCAAGGAATTCACCCCTCCACTTT
-	TRBV7-9	-	TRBJ1-2	CASSLDGEDYYNYGYTF	TGTGCCAGCAGCTTAGATGGGGAAGACTACTATAACTATGGCTACACCTTC
-	TRBV9	-	TRBJ2-3	CASSFTGSGITDTQYF	TGTGCCAGCAGCTTTACAGGCAGTGGAATCACAGATACGCAGTATTTT
TRBD1	TRBV5-1	-	TRBJ1-2	CASSEVQGLGGYTF	TGCGCCAGCAGCGAGGTACAGGGGTTAGGAGGCTACACCTTC
TRBD2	TRBV5-4	many	TRBJ2-5	CASSSQLAGGPGAQYF	TGTGCCAGCAGCTCACAACTAGCGGGGGGGCCGGGGGCCCAGTACTTC
-	TRBV9	-	TRBJ1-1	CASSVGDYTEAFF	TGTGCCAGCAGCGTAGGGGACTACACTGAAGCTTTCTTT
TRBD2	TRBV28	-	TRBJ2-7	CASSFYRDYTYEQYF	TGTGCCAGCAGTTTCTACCGGGACTACACCTACGAGCAGTACTTC
-	TRBV6-5	-	TRBJ1-6	CASRPLGSGNSPLHF	TGTGCCAGCAGGCCCCTCGGAAGCGGGAATTCACCCCTCCACTTT
TRBD2	TRBV10-3	-	TRBJ2-3	CAIRGLAGTDTQYF	TGTGCCATCAGGGGACTAGCGGGCACAGATACGCAGTATTTT
TRBD1	TRBV10-3	-	TRBJ2-2	CAISHRGPENTGELFF	TGTGCCATCAGTCACAGGGGGCCGGAAAACACCGGGGAGCTGTTTTTT
TRBD1	TRBV18	-	TRBJ2-5	CASSLGDSLETQYF	TGTGCCAGCTCACTTGGGGACAGTCTAGAGACCCAGTACTTC
TRBD1	TRBV7-3	-	TRBJ2-1	CASSSPGTGGAVPNEQFF	TGTGCCAGCAGCTCTCCCGGGACAGGGGGCGCGGTTCCCAATGAGCAGTTCTTC
-	TRBV19	many	TRBJ2-1	CASSPRGLGGIRQNEQFF	TGTGCCAGTAGTCCGCGGGGGTTGGGGGGCATAAGGCAGAATGAGCAGTTCTTC
TRBD1	TRBV19	-	TRBJ1-5	CASSSRGRGDQPQHF	TGTGCCAGTAGTTCCAGGGGGCGCGGGGATCAGCCCCAGCATTTT
TRBD1	TRBV2	-	TRBJ1-1	CASSPIRQGGTEAFF	TGTGCCAGCAGTCCAATTAGACAGGGAGGAACTGAAGCTTTCTTT
-	TRBV27	-	TRBJ2-2	CASSPRNTGELFF	TGTGCCAGCAGTCCGAGGAACACCGGGGAGCTGTTTTTT
-	TRBV7-8	-	TRBJ2-3	CASSFEGADTQYF	TGTGCCAGCAGCTTTGAGGGGGCAGATACGCAGTATTTT
-	TRBV28	-	TRBJ1-6	CASSSNSDTNNSPLHF	TGTGCCAGCAGTTCAAACTCAGACACAAATAATTCACCCCTCCACTTT
TRBD1	TRBV11-3	once	TRBJ2-1	CASSTATGYEQFF	TGTGCCAGCAGCACAGCGACAGGGTATGAGCAGTTCTTC
-	TRBV10-3	-	TRBJ1-2	CAIRPGKFDGYTF	TGTGCCATCAGACCCGGGAAGTTCGATGGCTACACCTTC
-	TRBV7-6	-	TRBJ2-3	CASSLVGGDQGTQYF	TGTGCCAGCAGCTTAGTAGGTGGGGATCAGGGTACGCAGTATTTT
-	TRBV7-2	-	TRBJ2-2	CASSPRIGDTGELFF	TGTGCCAGCAGCCCTCGAATCGGGGACACCGGGGAGCTGTTTTTT
TRBD1	TRBV18	-	TRBJ1-1	CASSPSRRTGKMNTEAFF	TGTGCCAGCTCACCAAGTAGGCGGACAGGCAAGATGAACACTGAAGCTTTCTTT
TRBD1	TRBV30	-	TRBJ1-1	CAWRKTTTGGDTEAFF	TGTGCCTGGAGGAAAACCACAACAGGGGGCGATACTGAAGCTTTCTTT
-	TRBV19	-	TRBJ1-2	CASSVTGTNYGYTF	TGTGCCAGTAGTGTCACAGGAACTAACTATGGCTACACCTTC
-	TRBV13	-	TRBJ1-2	CASSLLGRKNYGYTF	TGTGCCAGCAGCTTACTTGGCAGGAAAAACTATGGCTACACCTTC
TRBD1	TRBV29-1	-	TRBJ1-1	CSVTGATEAFF	TGCAGCGTTACAGGGGCCACTGAAGCTTTCTTT
TRBD2	TRBV6-6	-	TRBJ2-7	CASSRPGGSYEQYF	TGTGCCAGCAGTCGACCGGGAGGCTCCTACGAGCAGTACTTC
TRBD2	TRBV5-1	-	TRBJ2-3	CASSLAGGPVDTQYF	TGCGCCAGCAGCTTAGCGGGAGGGCCCGTAGATACGCAGTATTTT
TRBD1	TRBV19	-	TRBJ1-3	CASTSRDRGGHTIYF	TGTGCCAGTACCTCCCGGGACAGGGGGGGACACACCATATATTTT
-	TRBV5-8	-	TRBJ1-1	CASSLGSSRVTEAFF	TGTGCCAGCAGCTTAGGGTCATCGCGGGTGACTGAAGCTTTCTTT
-	TRBV27	-	TRBJ1-6	CASRIGQNYNSPLHF	TGTGCCAGCAGAATAGGACAGAACTATAATTCACCCCTCCACTTT
-	TRBV4-3	-	TRBJ2-4	CASSQAGTSKNIQYF	TGCGCCAGCAGCCAAGCTGGGACTTCCAAAAACATTCAGTACTTC
-	TRBV14	-	TRBJ1-2	CASSPRISEGASGYTF	TGTGCCAGCAGCCCCAGAATTAGTGAAGGGGCATCCGGCTACACCTTC